The 26 T cell receptor beta chains listed next were all sequenced from one sample in a study of blood T cell repertoires in COVID-19. TCRdb's table, derived via immunoSEQ multiplex PCR, lists solely in-frame clones and lacks some. The sample includes around 130,000 clones, 84% of them seen just once. Material: peripheral blood. These receptors all stem from a human donor in a cohort sampled during active COVID-19.

In its sample, this clone was seen once. The J gene is TRBJ1-1, the V gene TRBV19; no clear D. The CDR3 loop spans 17 amino acids. Trimming shortened V by 0 bases and J by 2 bases, and 16 bases separated the two germline ends. The V gene's germline CDR1 is LNHDA and CDR2 SQIVND (reference sequence). The CDR3 loop is CASSIDRRGPLNTEAFF. The CDR3 DNA reads as TGTGCCAGTAGTATAGATCGCCGAGGCCCCCTAAACACTGAAGCTTTCTTT.

V is TRBV18 and J is TRBJ1-1, with D possibly matching TRBD1 (6 bases). This CDR3 contains 17 residues. The V gene's germline CDR1 is KGHSH and CDR2 LQKENI. Trimming removed 1 base at V and 1 base at J, with 16 bases between. This CDR3 is CASSPRRFQGPNTEAFF. DNA of the CDR3: TGTGCCAGCTCACCACGACGATTCCAGGGGCCGAACACTGAAGCTTTCTTT.

The V and J genes are TRBV27 and TRBJ2-7; TRBD2 might be the D (5 bases). The V and J ends lost 2 bases and 4 bases respectively, with 9 bases between them. This CDR3 is 13 amino acids long. Germline V CDR1 and CDR2: MNHEY, SMNVEV (reference sequence). CDR3: CASSLKEGYEQYF. DNA of the CDR3: TGTGCCAGCAGTTTAAAAGAGGGTTACGAGCAGTACTTC.

This chain connects TRBV18 to TRBJ1-6, with D uncertain. CDR3 size: 15 residues. V dropped 3 bases and J dropped 3 bases, with 9 bases sitting between them. In germline, CDR1 is KGHSH, CDR2 LQKENI. The CDR3 here is CASSPERIYNSPLHF. The CDR3 nucleotides read TGTGCCAGCTCACCTGAGCGCATCTATAATTCACCCCTCCACTTT.

The V gene is TRBV11-2, the J gene TRBJ2-7; D unresolved. This CDR3 has 14 residues. Germline V lookup: CDR1 SGHAT, CDR2 FQNNGV. Trimming took 1 base from V and 6 from J, leaving 13 bases between them. The CDR3 bases are TGTGCCAGCAGCTTAGCTGGGCTTGGGCTCGAGCAGTACTTC. Translating gives CASSLAGLGLEQYF.

The chain couples TRBV19 to TRBJ2-7; possibly TRBD2 for D (6 bases). Trimming pared 3 bases from V and 2 bases from J, leaving 17 bases between. The CDR3 extends over 16 amino acids. CDR1 and CDR2 from the germline V gene are LNHDA and SQIVND (reference sequence). The CDR3 region has the DNA TGTGCCAGTAGTATCGATGGTGGGGGGACCGCCTACGAGCAGTACTTC. Its protein is CASSIDGGGTAYEQYF.

The V call is TRBV4-1, the J call TRBJ2-3; TRBD2 aligns across 9 bases. The CDR3 runs to 17 residues. Germline V gives CDR1 MGHRA, CDR2 YSYEKL. V lost 0 bases and J lost 6; bases outside the gene matches: 10. The CDR3 is CASSQDSSSGVLDTQYF. As DNA, the CDR3 is TGCGCCAGCAGCCAAGATTCGTCTAGCGGGGTTCTGGATACGCAGTATTTT.

This clone has a handful of counts. The chain joins TRBV18 to TRBJ1-1, with 7 bases lining up with TRBD1. V lost 3 bases to trimming and J lost 0 bases; unmatched junction nucleotides: 4. Germline V gene sequence: CDR1 KGHSH, CDR2 LQKENI. The CDR3 contains 15 residues. Here the CDR3 reads CASSPRDRMNTEAFF. As DNA, the CDR3 is TGTGCCAGCTCACCGAGGGACAGAATGAACACTGAAGCTTTCTTT.

The V call is TRBV18, the J call TRBJ1-1, with TRBD1 identical over 8 bases. The CDR3 consists of 12 residues. Germline V gives CDR1 KGHSH, CDR2 LQKENI. V was pared by 4 bases and J by 8 bases, with 3 bases of the junction left unmatched. The CDR3: CASSQDRDEAFF. CDR3 DNA sequence: TGTGCCAGCTCACAGGACAGGGACGAAGCTTTCTTT.

The chain couples TRBV28 to TRBJ1-2; D not resolved. Germline lookup yields CDR1 MDHEN and CDR2 SYDVKM. The CDR3 spans 13 residues. V lost 4 bases to trimming and J lost 12 bases, with 18 bases between them. In nucleotides, the CDR3 is TGTGCCAGCAGTTCTTCCTACGGACTACTAGACACCTTC. This encodes CASSSSYGLLDTF.

CDR3 bases: TGTGCCTGGGGTAAGACCGATAGCGGTGAAAAACTGTTTTTT. This encodes CAWGKTDSGEKLFF. J is TRBJ1-4 and V is TRBV30; no reliable D call. Trimming stripped 5 bases from V and 7 bases from J, with 17 bases between. The CDR3 has 14 amino acids. Germline V CDR1 and CDR2: GTSNPN, SVGIG (reference sequence).

The chain couples TRBV5-1 to TRBJ2-1; 14 bases are shared with TRBD2. The ends lost 0 bases at V and 2 bases at J; junction bases unmatched: 7. The CDR3 sequence is 19 residues long. Per the germline V gene, CDR1 is SGHRS and CDR2 is YFSETQ. CDR3 in amino acids: CASSLAGTSGGSAYNEQFF. For the CDR3, the DNA is TGCGCCAGCAGCTTGGCCGGGACTAGCGGGGGCTCAGCCTACAATGAGCAGTTCTTC.

V usage is TRBV7-9 and J usage is TRBJ2-7, with unresolved D. Per the germline V gene, CDR1 is SEHNR and CDR2 is FQNEAQ (reference sequence). The CDR3 consists of 13 residues. The V gene lost 7 bases and the J gene lost 2 bases, with 12 bases spanning the gap. This CDR3 is CASTRAEPYEQYF. CDR3 in DNA: TGTGCCAGCACCCGAGCCGAGCCCTACGAGCAGTACTTC.

The chain links TRBV3-1 (or the pseudogene TRBV3-2) to TRBJ2-7; TRBD1 agrees at 12 bases. The V gene's germline CDR1 is LGHDT and CDR2 YNNKEL (reference sequence). V shed 3 bases, J shed 5 bases, and the junction held 5 bases outside the gene matches. The length of the CDR3 is 15 residues. The chain's CDR3 is CASSHPGQGAHEQYF. The CDR3 nucleotides read TGTGCCAGCAGCCACCCGGGACAGGGGGCCCACGAGCAGTACTTC.

The DNA of the CDR3 is TGCGCCAGCAACCGGGACAGGCGCTCCTACGAGCAGTACTTC. Its protein is CASNRDRRSYEQYF. J is TRBJ2-7 and V is TRBV5-1; 8 bases line up with TRBD1. The germline V gene encodes CDR1 SGHRS and CDR2 YFSETQ. CDR3 length: 14 residues. Germline trimming cut 6 bases from V and 0 bases from J; bases unmatched to any gene: 5.

The chain joins TRBV23-1 to TRBJ1-1, with TRBD1 identical over 10 bases. TRBV23-1 is an ORF; its function is uncertain. Trimming cost V 6 bases and J 8 bases; bases outside gene matches: 12. The CDR3 spans 15 residues. The chain's CDR3 is CASSPRGTGDGEAFF. Here the CDR3 DNA reads TGCGCCAGCAGCCCAAGAGGGACAGGGGATGGCGAAGCTTTCTTT.

The chain recombines TRBV10-1 with TRBJ2-7; unclear D gene. Germline-derived CDR1 and CDR2 are WNHNN and SYGVQD (reference sequence). This CDR3 has 13 amino acids. Trimming left V 9 bases short and J 4 bases short, with 16 bases between. This chain's CDR3 is CARANDGVYEQYF. In nucleotides, the CDR3 is TGCGCCAGGGCAAACGACGGAGTATACGAGCAGTACTTC.

The chain has TRBV2 and TRBJ1-5; possible D gene TRBD1, 5 bases. Germline CDR1 and CDR2: SNHLY and FYNNEI. The germline V and J ends were trimmed by 1 base and 7 bases, with 14 bases remaining between them. CDR3 length: 15 amino acids. The CDR3 loop reads CASSEGPGPVQPQHF. CDR3 DNA sequence: TGTGCCAGCAGTGAAGGGCCAGGGCCGGTACAGCCCCAGCATTTT.

The V call is TRBV2, the J call TRBJ2-5; 8 nucleotides match TRBD2. V dropped 4 bases and J dropped 5; count of bases not matched to a gene: 3. Germline V gene lookup returns CDR1 SNHLY and CDR2 FYNNEI. The CDR3 totals 13 residues. CDR3 bases: TGTGCCAGCAGTGGGACTAGCTGGGAGACCCAGTACTTC. Amino acid sequence: CASSGTSWETQYF.

V usage is TRBV5-1 and J usage is TRBJ2-6, with 8 nucleotides matching TRBD1. The CDR3 length is 17 residues. The ends lost 4 bases at V and 2 bases at J; junction bases unmatched: 8. The germline CDR1 and CDR2 sequences are SGHRS and YFSETQ. The CDR3 loop reads CASSAGQGGTGANVLTF. DNA for the CDR3: TGCGCCAGCAGCGCCGGACAGGGAGGCACTGGGGCCAACGTCCTGACTTTC.

The J gene is TRBJ2-3, the V gene TRBV10-3; 8 nucleotides match TRBD2. The CDR3 extends over 17 amino acids. Germline-derived CDR1 and CDR2 are ENHRY and SYGVKD. The J segment lost 2 bases and the V segment lost 11 bases, leaving 18 bases of the junction unmatched. CDR3 sequence reads: CASQTGSAGLVTDTQYF. CDR3 coding DNA: TGTGCCTCCCAGACCGGTTCAGCGGGACTAGTCACAGATACGCAGTATTTT.

The chain couples TRBV7-8 to TRBJ1-5; D ambiguous. This CDR3 comprises 13 residues. V was clipped by 6 bases and J by 2 bases, with 8 bases between them. In germline, CDR1 is SGHVS, CDR2 FQNEAQ. In DNA form, the CDR3 reads TGTGCCAGCAGAGGGAGGGGCAATCAGCCCCAGCATTTT. Its protein is CASRGRGNQPQHF. Variable domain in full (rest from reference TRBV7-8 and TRBJ1-5): GAGVSQSPRYKVAKRGQDVALRCDPISGHVSLFWYQQALGQGPEFLTYFQNEAQLDKSGLPSDRFFAERPEGSVSTLKIQRTQQEDSAVYLCASRGRGNQPQHFGDGTRLSIL.

The V and J genes are TRBV21-1 and TRBJ2-5; the table assigns TRBD1, which was not confirmed against the DNA. TRBV21-1 has pseudogene status. The CDR3 is 18 amino acids. CDR3 bases: TGTGCCAGCAGCAAAGGCAGCAGGCGTGCGAAGAATCAAGAGACCCAGTACTTC. Its translation is CASSKGSRRAKNQETQYF.

The chain joins TRBV9 to TRBJ2-7; a possible D gene is TRBD2 (5 bases). This CDR3 is built from 15 residues. With 6 bases removed from V and 3 bases from J, the gap between germline ends came to 19 bases. Germline V gives CDR1 SGDLS, CDR2 YYNGEE. Written as DNA, the CDR3 is TGTGCCAGCAATAGAGGGAGTTCATGGAACTACGAGCAGTACTTC. Translation gives CASNRGSSWNYEQYF.

The chain is built from TRBV19 and TRBJ1-2, with unresolved D. The CDR3 length is 14 residues. Per the germline V gene, CDR1 is LNHDA and CDR2 is SQIVND (reference sequence). Trimming took 7 bases from V and 4 from J, leaving 16 bases between them. The CDR3 DNA is TGTGCCAGTAACCCCACCAGGCAGGCCTATGGCTACACCTTC. This gives the protein CASNPTRQAYGYTF.

On this clone itself: The limits of the CDR3 on the DNA are not certain, so only TCRdb's listed CDR3 is given. The rearrangement links TRBV27 to TRBJ2-1; the DNA was not used to check the table's D call, TRBD1. The CDR3 length is 17 residues, termini included. The germline V gene encodes CDR1 MNHEY and CDR2 SMNVEV (reference sequence). CDR3 sequence: CASSTSDRATSYNEQFF.